Shown below are 4 T cell receptor beta chains from a single sample sequenced in a study of PD-1 blockade in classical Hodgkin lymphoma. Relapse after autologous stem cell transplantation occurred in every patient, and brentuximab vedotin exposure varied. Data came from immunoSEQ multiplex PCR; TCRdb stores just in-frame clones and leaves some out. In the table there are about 94,000 clones, about 88% of which are singletons. Sequenced here: peripheral blood mononuclear cells (PBMCs), sampled before the second cycle of nivolumab. The origin of the receptors is a human donor with classical Hodgkin lymphoma.

This clone occurred once. The chain employs TRBV28 and TRBJ1-1; 9 nucleotides line up with TRBD1. The CDR3 covers 16 residues. The J segment lost 7 bases and the V segment lost 3 bases, leaving 12 bases of the junction unmatched. Germline V gene lookup returns CDR1 MDHEN and CDR2 SYDVKM. CDR3 sequence reads: CASSFNLGTGRDEAFF. The CDR3 nucleotides read TGTGCCAGCAGTTTTAACCTGGGGACAGGGAGGGATGAAGCTTTCTTT. Variable domain in full (rest from reference TRBV28 and TRBJ1-1): DVKVTQSSRYLVKRTGEKVFLECVQDMDHENMFWYRQDPGLGLRLIYFSYDVKMKEKGDIPEGYSVSREKKERFSLILESASTNQTSMYLCASSFNLGTGRDEAFFGQGTRLTVV.

J is TRBJ2-1 and V is TRBV6-1; perhaps TRBD2 as D (6 bases). CDR1 MNHNS and CDR2 SASEGT come from the germline V gene. The CDR3 spans 14 residues. V lost 0 bases and J lost 7, with 10 bases in between. The CDR3 protein is CASSEAGGENEQFF. CDR3 DNA: TGTGCCAGCAGTGAAGCAGGAGGGGAGAATGAGCAGTTCTTC.

The chain links TRBV27 to TRBJ1-5; no reliable D call. The CDR3 loop spans 15 amino acids. The V end was cut by 2 bases, the J end by 0 bases, with 8 bases between. Germline CDR1 and CDR2: MNHEY and SMNVEV (reference sequence). As DNA, the CDR3 is TGTGCCAGCAGTTTAAATCGGGATAGCAATCAGCCCCAGCATTTT. Translated: CASSLNRDSNQPQHF.

This chain links TRBV11-2 with TRBJ1-2, with D unresolved. CDR3 length: 13 amino acids. Germline values: CDR1 SGHAT, CDR2 FQNNGV. Trimming took off 2 bases at V and 5 bases at J, with 9 bases between the two ends. CDR3 in DNA: TGTGCCAGCAGCTTACCCACCGAATATGGCTACACCTTC. Translation gives CASSLPTEYGYTF.